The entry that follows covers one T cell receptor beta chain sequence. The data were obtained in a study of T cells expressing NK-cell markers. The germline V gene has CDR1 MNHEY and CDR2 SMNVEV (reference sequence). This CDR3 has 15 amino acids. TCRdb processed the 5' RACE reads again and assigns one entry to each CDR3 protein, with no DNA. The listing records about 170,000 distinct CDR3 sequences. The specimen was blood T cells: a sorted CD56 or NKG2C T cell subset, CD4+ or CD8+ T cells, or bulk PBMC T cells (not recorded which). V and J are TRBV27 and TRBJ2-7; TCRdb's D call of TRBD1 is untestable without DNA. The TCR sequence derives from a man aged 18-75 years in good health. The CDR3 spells CASSFGAEIPYEQYF.